The following is a TCR beta chain sequence with its context. What it binds is not known. Data came from immunoSEQ multiplex PCR; TCRdb stores just in-frame clones and leaves some out. The sample includes some 120,000 clones, 80% to 90% of them seen just once. The record originates from a study of T cell responses to AZD1222 COVID-19 vaccine. The study, taken as a whole, reports: Scientists sampled the repertoires only once the peak T cell response had passed.

The germline CDR1 and CDR2 sequences are SEHNR and FQNEAQ (reference sequence). The V end was cut by 1 base, the J end by 0 bases, with 6 bases between. The CDR3 loop spans 14 amino acids. This rearrangement joins TRBV7-9 to TRBJ1-2; TRBD1 might be the D (5 bases). Sequencing used peripheral blood, obtained on day 0 of MenACWY control vaccination. This clonotype originated in an adult in good health. CDR3: CASSLGGTNYGYTF. DNA of the CDR3: TGTGCCAGCAGCTTAGGGGGGACTAACTATGGCTACACCTTC.